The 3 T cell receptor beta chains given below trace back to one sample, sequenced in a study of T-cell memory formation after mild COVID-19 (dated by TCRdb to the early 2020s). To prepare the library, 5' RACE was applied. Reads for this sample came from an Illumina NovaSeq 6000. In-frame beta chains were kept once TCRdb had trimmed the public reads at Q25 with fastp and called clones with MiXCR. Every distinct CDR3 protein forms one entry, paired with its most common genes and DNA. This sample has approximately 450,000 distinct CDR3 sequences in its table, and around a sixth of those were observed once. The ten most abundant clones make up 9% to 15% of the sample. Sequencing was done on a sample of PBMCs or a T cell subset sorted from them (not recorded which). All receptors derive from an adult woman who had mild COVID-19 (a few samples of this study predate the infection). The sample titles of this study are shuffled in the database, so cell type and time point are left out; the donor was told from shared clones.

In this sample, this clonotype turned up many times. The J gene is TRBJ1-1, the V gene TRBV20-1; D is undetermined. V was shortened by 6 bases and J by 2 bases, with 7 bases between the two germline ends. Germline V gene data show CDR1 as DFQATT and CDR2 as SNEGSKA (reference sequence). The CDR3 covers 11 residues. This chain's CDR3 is CSALINTEAFF. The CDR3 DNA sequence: TGCAGTGCCCTGATTAACACTGAAGCTTTCTTT.

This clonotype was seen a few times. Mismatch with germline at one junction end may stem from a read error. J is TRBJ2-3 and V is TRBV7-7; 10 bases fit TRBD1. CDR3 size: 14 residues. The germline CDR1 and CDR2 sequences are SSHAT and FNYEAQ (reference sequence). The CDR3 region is CASSRGQGADTQYF. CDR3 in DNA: TGTGCTAGCAGCCGCGGACAGGGGGCAGATACGCAGTATTTT.

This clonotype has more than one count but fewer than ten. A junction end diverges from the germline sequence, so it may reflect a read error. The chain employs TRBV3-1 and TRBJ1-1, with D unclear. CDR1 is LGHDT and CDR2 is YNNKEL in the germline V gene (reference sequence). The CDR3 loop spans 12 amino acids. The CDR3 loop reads CASSQGVSPVFF. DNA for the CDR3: TGTGCCAGCAGCCAGGGTGTGAGCCCCGTGTTTTTT.